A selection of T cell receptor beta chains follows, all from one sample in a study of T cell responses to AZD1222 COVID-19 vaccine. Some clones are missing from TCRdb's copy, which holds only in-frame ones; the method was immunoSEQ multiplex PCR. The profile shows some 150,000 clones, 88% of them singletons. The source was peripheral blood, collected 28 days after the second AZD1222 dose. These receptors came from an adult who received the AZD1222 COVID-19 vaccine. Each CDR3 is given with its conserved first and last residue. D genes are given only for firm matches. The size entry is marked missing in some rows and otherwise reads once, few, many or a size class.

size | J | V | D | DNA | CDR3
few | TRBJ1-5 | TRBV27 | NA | TGTGCCAGCAGCTCAGGATGGAGCAATCAGCCCCAGCATTTT | CASSSGWSNQPQHF
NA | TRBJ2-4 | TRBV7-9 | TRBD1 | TGTGCCAGCAGTAGGGGACAGGGTGATTTAGACATTCAGTACTTC | CASSRGQGDLDIQYF
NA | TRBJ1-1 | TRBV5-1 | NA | TGCGCCAGCAGCTTTGCAGGGCCCACTGAAGCTTTCTTT | CASSFAGPTEAFF
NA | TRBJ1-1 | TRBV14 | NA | TGTGCCAGCAGCCTATCATTGAACACTGAAGCTTTCTTT | CASSLSLNTEAFF
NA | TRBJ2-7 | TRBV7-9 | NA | TGTGCCAGCAGCTTAGTTAACACTCCCTACGAGCAGTACTTC | CASSLVNTPYEQYF
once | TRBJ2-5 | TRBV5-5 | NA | TGTGCCAGCAGCTTGGCCGTGTGGGGGACCCAGTACTTC | CASSLAVWGTQYF
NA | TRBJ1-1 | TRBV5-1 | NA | TGCGCCAGCAGCTTGTGGGGAAAGAGGGAGCTTGACACTGAAGCTTTCTTT | CASSLWGKRELDTEAFF
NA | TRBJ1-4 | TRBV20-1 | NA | TGCAGTGCTTCGGGCGGTGAAAAACTGTTTTTT | CSASGGEKLFF
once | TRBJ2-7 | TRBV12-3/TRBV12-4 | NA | TGTGCCAGCAGTTTCACCAGGGACTACGAGCAGTACTTC | CASSFTRDYEQYF
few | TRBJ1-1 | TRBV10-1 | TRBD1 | TGCGCCAGCAAGCGACAGGGAAACACTGAAGCTTTCTTT | CASKRQGNTEAFF
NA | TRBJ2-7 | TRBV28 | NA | TGTGCCAGCAGTTTAAGAACAGGGAGCGAGCAGTACTTC | CASSLRTGSEQYF
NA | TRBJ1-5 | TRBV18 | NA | TGTGCCAGCTCACCGGAACCGTATCAGCCCCAGCATTTT | CASSPEPYQPQHF
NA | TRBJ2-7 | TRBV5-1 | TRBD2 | TGCGCCAGCAGCTTAAAGTCGGCCACTAGCGGGGGTTCGTACGAGCAGTACTTC | CASSLKSATSGGSYEQYF
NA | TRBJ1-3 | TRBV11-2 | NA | TGTGCCAGCAGTCCATTCAGCTCTGGAAACACCATATATTTT | CASSPFSSGNTIYF
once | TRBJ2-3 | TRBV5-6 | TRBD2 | TGTGCCAGCAGCTTGGCGGCTAGCGGGGCGGATACGCAGTATTTT | CASSLAASGADTQYF
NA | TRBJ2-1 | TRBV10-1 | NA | TGCGCCAGCAGTGCGGGCCAGCCCCACGGTGAGCAGTTCTTC | CASSAGQPHGEQFF
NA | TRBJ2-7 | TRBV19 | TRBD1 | TGTGCCAGTAGTATCTCCTCAGGGGGCATTTACGAGCAGTACTTC | CASSISSGGIYEQYF
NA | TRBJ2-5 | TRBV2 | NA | TGTGCCAGCAGTGAGGGGCCTGATGTGGGACTCACAAAAGAGACCCAGTACTTC | CASSEGPDVGLTKETQYF
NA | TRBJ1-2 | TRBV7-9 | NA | TGTGCCAGCAGCCCCCGTCGTCAGACTGTTCGGGGCTACACCTTC | CASSPRRQTVRGYTF
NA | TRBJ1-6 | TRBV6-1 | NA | TGTGCCAGCAGTGAACTTGGGGGAGTCTCACCCCTCCACTTT | CASSELGGVSPLHF
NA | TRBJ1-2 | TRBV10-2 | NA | TGCGCCAGCAACGGACAGCCTAACTATGGCTACACCTTC | CASNGQPNYGYTF
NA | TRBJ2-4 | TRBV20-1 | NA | TGCAGTGGGAACCGAGAAAACATTCAGTACTTC | CSGNRENIQYF
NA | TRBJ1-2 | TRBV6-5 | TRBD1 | TGTGCCAGCAGCTACAGGGGACCGAACTATGGCTACACCTTC | CASSYRGPNYGYTF
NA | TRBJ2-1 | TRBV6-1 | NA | TGTGCCAGCAGTGAGCCTAGAGGGCCCTACAATGAGCAGTTCTTC | CASSEPRGPYNEQFF
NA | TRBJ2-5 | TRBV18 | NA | TGTGCCAGCTCACCACCCGCAGGGCGAGATGAGACCCAGTACTTC | CASSPPAGRDETQYF
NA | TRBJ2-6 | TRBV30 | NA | TGTGCCTTTCGAATTACAGGGGCCAACGTCCTGACTTTC | CAFRITGANVLTF
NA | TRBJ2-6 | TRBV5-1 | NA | TGCGCCAGCAGGGACTCTTCAGGGGCCAACGTCCTGACTTTC | CASRDSSGANVLTF
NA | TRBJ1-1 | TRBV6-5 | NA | TGTGCCAGCAGTTACCAAGGGACCTCGAACACTGAAGCTTTCTTT | CASSYQGTSNTEAFF